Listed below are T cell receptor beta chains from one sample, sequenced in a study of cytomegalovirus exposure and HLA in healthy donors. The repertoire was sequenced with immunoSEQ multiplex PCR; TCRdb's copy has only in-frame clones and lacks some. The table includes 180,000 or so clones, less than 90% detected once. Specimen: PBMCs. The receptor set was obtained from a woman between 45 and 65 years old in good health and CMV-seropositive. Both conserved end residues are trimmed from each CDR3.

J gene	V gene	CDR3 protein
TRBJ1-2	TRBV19	ASSIVAGTFGYT
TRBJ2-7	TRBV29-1	SVDSGFEVDEQY
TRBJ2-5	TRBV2	ASMAAPEPQY
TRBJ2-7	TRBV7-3	ASSDSGRSYEQY
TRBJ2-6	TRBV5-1	ASSSMSSGANVLT
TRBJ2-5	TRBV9	ASSPRAGYLQETQY
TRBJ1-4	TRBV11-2	ASSLGGQALNEKLF
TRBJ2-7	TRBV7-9	ASSATLVEQY
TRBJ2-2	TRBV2	AKTRDRAGELF
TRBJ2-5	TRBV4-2	ASSQDPGGQETQY
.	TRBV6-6	ASSYSSNHYEQY
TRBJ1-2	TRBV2	ASISDRASKIGYT
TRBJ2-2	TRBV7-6	ASSSIERANTGELF
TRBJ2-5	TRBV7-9	ASSSPQAGGETQY
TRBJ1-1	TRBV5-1	ASSLDGDKTEAF
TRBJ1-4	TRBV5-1	ASSLEAGYGSEKLF
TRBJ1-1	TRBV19	ASSIRRGSEAF
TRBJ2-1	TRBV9	ASSSQGLAGNEQF
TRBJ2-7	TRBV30	AWSRTGGSYEQY
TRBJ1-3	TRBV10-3	AISGPGQGATSIY
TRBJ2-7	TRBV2	ASSDRSGGAYEQY
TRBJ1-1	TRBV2	ASSVGRETEAF
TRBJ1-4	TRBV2	ASGPLGANEKLF
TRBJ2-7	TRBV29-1	SVGRTGSYEQY
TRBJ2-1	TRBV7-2	ASSLGASGLGVYNEQF
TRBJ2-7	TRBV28	ASSFGLAGAYEQY
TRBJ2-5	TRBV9	ASSARTSGGGTQY
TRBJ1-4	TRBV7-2	ASSLGWGDSNEKLF
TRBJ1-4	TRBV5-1	ASSLDGQGEEKLF
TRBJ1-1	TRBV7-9	ASRTWTGENTEAF
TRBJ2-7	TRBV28	ASLSGLTYEQY
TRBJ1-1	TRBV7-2	ASSARQVTEAF